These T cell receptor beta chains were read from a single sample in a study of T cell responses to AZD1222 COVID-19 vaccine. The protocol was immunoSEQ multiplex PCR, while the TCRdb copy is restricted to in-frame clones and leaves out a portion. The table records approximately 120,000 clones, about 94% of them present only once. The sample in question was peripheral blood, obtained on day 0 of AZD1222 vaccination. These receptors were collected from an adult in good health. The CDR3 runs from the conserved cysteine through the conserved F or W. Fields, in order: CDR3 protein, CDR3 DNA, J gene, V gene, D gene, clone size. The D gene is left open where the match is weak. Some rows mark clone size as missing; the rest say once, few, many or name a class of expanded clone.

CASSPGNGVNNSPLHF | TGCGCCAGCAGCCCTGGCAACGGGGTAAATAATTCACCCCTCCACTTT | TRBJ1-6 | TRBV5-1 | NA | NA
CASSLDGPQQYF | TGTGCCAGCAGCTTAGATGGGCCTCAGCAGTACTTC | TRBJ2-7 | TRBV7-9 | NA | NA
CASSLDSPYEQYF | TGTGCCAGCAGCCTGGACAGCCCCTACGAGCAGTACTTC | TRBJ2-7 | TRBV12-3/TRBV12-4 | NA | NA
CASSDGRGLYF | TGCGCCAGCAGTGATGGGCGGGGCTTGTACTTC | TRBJ2-7 | TRBV10-1 | NA | NA
CASSYSKGQGGETQYF | TGTGCCAGCAGTTACTCGAAGGGACAGGGTGGAGAGACCCAGTACTTC | TRBJ2-5 | TRBV6-5 | TRBD1 | NA
CASTTLGQGKRNYGYTF | TGTGCCAGTACTACCCTCGGACAGGGCAAGAGAAACTATGGCTACACCTTC | TRBJ1-2 | TRBV19 | TRBD1 | NA
CASSEGRYNSPLHF | TGTGCCAGCAGTGAGGGTCGTTATAATTCACCCCTCCACTTT | TRBJ1-6 | TRBV2 | NA | once
CASSLGARQPQHF | TGTGCCAGCAGTTTAGGGGCCCGGCAGCCCCAGCATTTT | TRBJ1-5 | TRBV12-3/TRBV12-4 | NA | NA
CASGLRLNGNNEQFF | TGTGCTAGTGGTTTGAGGCTAAACGGTAACAATGAGCAGTTCTTC | TRBJ2-1 | TRBV12-5 | NA | NA
CASSVTGNSGNTIYF | TGTGCCAGCAGTGTTACAGGTAACTCTGGAAACACCATATATTTT | TRBJ1-3 | TRBV9 | NA | NA
CASSTSSSGYNEQFF | NA | TRBJ2-1 | TRBV7-2 | NA | NA
CSVGLGDYGYTF | TGCAGCGTCGGGCTGGGGGACTATGGCTACACCTTC | TRBJ1-2 | TRBV29-1 | NA | NA
CASSPRAGQGAVEQFF | TGTGCCAGCTCACCACGGGCAGGGCAGGGTGCTGTTGAGCAGTTCTTC | TRBJ2-1 | TRBV18 | NA | NA
CASLGDRVMGETQYF | TGCGCCAGTCTTGGGGACAGGGTTATGGGGGAGACCCAGTACTTC | TRBJ2-5 | TRBV10-2 | TRBD1 | NA
CASSSQGYEQYF | TGTGCCAGCAGCTCGCAGGGCTACGAGCAGTACTTC | TRBJ2-7 | TRBV5-4 | NA | NA
CASSQSRVSSGGNGYTF | TGTGCCAGCAGCCAATCTCGGGTCAGTTCAGGGGGCAATGGCTACACCTTC | TRBJ1-2 | TRBV4-2 | TRBD1 | NA
CASSYLTGAGTEAFF | TGTGCCAGCAGTTACTTGACAGGGGCAGGAACTGAAGCTTTCTTT | TRBJ1-1 | TRBV6-5 | TRBD1 | few
CAIRGLPRGYTF | TGTGCCATCAGGGGCCTCCCTAGGGGCTACACCTTC | TRBJ1-2 | TRBV10-3 | NA | once
CAISAGGENYGYTF | TGTGCCATCAGTGCCGGAGGGGAGAACTATGGCTACACCTTC | TRBJ1-2 | TRBV10-3 | NA | NA
CASSLPGGGTDTQYF | TGTGCCAGCAGCTTACCCGGCGGGGGCACAGATACGCAGTATTTT | TRBJ2-3 | TRBV7-2 | NA | NA
CASSRQGQSSPLHF | TGTGCCAGCAGCCGACAGGGCCAAAGTTCACCCCTCCACTTT | TRBJ1-6 | TRBV7-8 | TRBD1 | NA
CASSPGGGQGLNEQFF | TGTGCCAGCAGCCCGGGAGGGGGCCAGGGGCTCAATGAGCAGTTCTTC | TRBJ2-1 | TRBV28 | NA | NA
CASSASGGFYEQYF | TGTGCCAGCAGCGCAAGCGGGGGCTTCTACGAGCAGTACTTC | TRBJ2-7 | TRBV7-9 | TRBD2 | NA
CASSVVGVEGRYTF | TGTGCCAGCAGCGTAGTAGGCGTCGAAGGGCGCTACACCTTC | TRBJ1-2 | TRBV9 | NA | NA
CASSSRDRGTNEKLFF | TGTGCCAGCAGCTCCCGGGACAGGGGCACTAATGAAAAACTGTTTTTT | TRBJ1-4 | TRBV7-3 | TRBD1 | NA
CASKRGAFF | TGTGCCAGCAAGAGGGGAGCTTTCTTT | TRBJ1-1 | TRBV12-3/TRBV12-4 | NA | NA
CASSEASHRRPSYGYTF | TGTGCCAGCAGTGAAGCAAGTCACAGGCGGCCCAGCTATGGCTACACCTTC | TRBJ1-2 | TRBV6-1 | NA | NA
CATSRAPPGLGYTF | TGTGCCACCAGCAGAGCCCCTCCGGGCCTTGGCTACACCTTC | TRBJ1-2 | TRBV15 | NA | NA
CATSSLRDRSQRKLFF | TGTGCCACCAGCAGCCTTCGGGACAGGTCACAGCGAAAACTGTTTTTT | TRBJ1-4 | TRBV15 | TRBD1 | once
CASSESGENTEAFF | TGCGCCAGCAGTGAGTCTGGGGAGAACACTGAAGCTTTCTTT | TRBJ1-1 | TRBV10-1 | NA | once
CATSDPHRGRNEQFF | TGTGCCACCAGTGACCCCCACAGGGGGCGAAATGAGCAGTTCTTC | TRBJ2-1 | TRBV24-1 | TRBD1 | NA
CASSEGGQIYGYTF | TGTGCCAGCAGTGAAGGAGGACAGATATATGGCTACACCTTC | TRBJ1-2 | TRBV6-1 | NA | NA
CAISESGWGIDTEAFF | TGTGCCATCAGTGAGTCAGGTTGGGGTATAGACACTGAAGCTTTCTTT | TRBJ1-1 | TRBV10-3 | NA | once
CASSPSGPSGETQYF | TGTGCCAGCAGCCCTTCGGGGCCTAGCGGAGAGACCCAGTACTTC | TRBJ2-5 | TRBV11-2 | TRBD2 | NA
CASSPGDYGYTF | TGTGCCAGCAGCCCAGGGGACTATGGCTACACCTTC | TRBJ1-2 | TRBV5-6 | NA | NA
CSVVPTANYGAF | TGCAGCGTTGTACCGACTGCTAACTATGGGGCCTTC | TRBJ1-2 | TRBV29-1 | NA | once